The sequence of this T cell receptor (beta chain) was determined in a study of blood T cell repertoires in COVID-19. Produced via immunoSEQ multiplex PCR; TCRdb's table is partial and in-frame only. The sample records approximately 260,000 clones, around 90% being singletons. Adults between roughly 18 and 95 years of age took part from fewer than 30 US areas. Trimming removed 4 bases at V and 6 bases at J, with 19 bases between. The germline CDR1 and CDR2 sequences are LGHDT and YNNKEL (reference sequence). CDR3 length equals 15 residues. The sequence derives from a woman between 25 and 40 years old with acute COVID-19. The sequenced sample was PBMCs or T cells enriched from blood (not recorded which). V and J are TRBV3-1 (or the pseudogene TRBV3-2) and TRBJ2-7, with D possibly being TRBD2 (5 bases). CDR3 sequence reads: CASSLAGSGPREQYF. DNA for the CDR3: TGTGCCAGCAGCCTAGCCGGAAGCGGACCTCGCGAGCAGTACTTC.